This section outlines one T cell receptor (beta chain) sequence together with its context. The antigen is undetermined. The data derive from a study of identical twins. Donors uniformly comprised healthy Caucasians. Study findings and constraints: Insertions were reduced in abundant cord blood beta clonotypes but not in memory repertoires.

After template switching added a universal primer site, the resulting cDNA carried unique molecular identifiers. One entry per CDR3 protein, called by TCRdb with MiXCR from the 5' RACE reads. This sample yields a few hundred thousand distinct CDR3 sequences, of which roughly an eighth are seen a single time; 0.98% belongs to the top ten. The CDR3 totals 16 residues. V dropped 1 base and J dropped 2 bases, with 15 bases sitting between them. The data also belong to a second study, concerning yellow fever vaccine responses in identical twins.

This TCR was recovered from a young woman in good health. The sample was CD4+ T cells sorted from blood. V usage is TRBV23-1 and J usage is TRBJ2-7; weak D call: TRBD1 (5 bases). TRBV23-1 is recorded as an ORF, its role being uncertain. This CDR3 is CASSQLGPTQTYEQYF. Written as DNA, the CDR3 is TGCGCCAGCAGTCAATTGGGGCCCACCCAGACCTACGAGCAGTACTTC.